This T cell receptor beta chain emerged from a study of cytomegalovirus exposure and HLA in healthy donors. Overall study: As released early, the data held some 85 million unique TCRs from HLA-typed donors. Study-wide findings and caveats: According to a later analysis, donors in an Asian-associated ancestry cluster reportedly had fewer N-insertions than the 666-donor mean. Later analysis demonstrated an association between a missense DCLRE1C variant and TCR beta V- and J-gene trimming. TCR beta sequences reportedly predicted the HLA-A and HLA-B alleles of most subjects accurately.

PCR was performed using 60 Vbeta and 13 Jbeta primers. TCRdb's table, derived via immunoSEQ multiplex PCR, lists solely in-frame clones and lacks some. The sample lists 210,000 or so clones; 65% to 90% were seen once. The length of the CDR3 is 14 residues. Germline trimming cut 5 bases from V and 10 bases from J; bases unmatched to any gene: 12. CDR1 and CDR2 (germline): SEHNR, FQNEAQ (reference sequence). This clone was detected only a few times. Its antigen is unknown. The origin of this receptor is a girl between 10 and 17 years old in good health and CMV-seronegative. The rearrangement links TRBV7-9 to TRBJ1-1, with 8 positions matching TRBD1. The sequenced sample consisted of PBMCs. DNA for the CDR3: TGTGCCAGCAGCCTGGACAGGGAAACCCCGTCAGCTTTCTTT. It codes for CASSLDRETPSAFF.